A selection of T cell receptor beta chains follows, all from one sample in a study of blood T cell repertoires in COVID-19. Produced via immunoSEQ multiplex PCR; TCRdb's table is partial and in-frame only. The sample has 150,000 to 200,000 clones, less than 90% seen once. The sequenced sample consisted of peripheral blood. The receptors here all came from a man aged 65 to 85 with active or convalescent COVID-19. The conserved cysteine and the conserved F or W are not part of the CDR3 here.

>TRBV19
ASSIVLAGIPGQY
>TRBV7-9
ASSLEGPEVYGYT
>TRBV6-5
ASVLQAGGNTIY
>TRBV6-2/TRBV6-3
ASSLVPGEKLF
>TRBV7-2
ASSRYREPYEQY
>TRBV15
ATSRDSYGYT
>TRBV6-5
ASSSPRRATNYGYT
>TRBV19
ATARSRTARGEQF
>TRBV10-3
AIRGSGVNYGYT
>TRBV5-1
ASSPRQVSNYGYT
>TRBV5-4
ASSWGQGESSEQF
>TRBV15
ATSRDRVSYEQY
>TRBV5-1
ASSPRPGGSYGYT
>TRBV7-2
ASSPGLASYEQY
>TRBV27
ASSFGLGGSQH
>TRBV2
ASTPYGGSGTNEKLF
>TRBV9
ASSVEKDSGEF
>TRBV6-5
ASSKTGRANSPLH
>TRBV19
ASSTWGPQETQY
>TRBV7-3
ASSLTGQGYYGYT
>TRBV30
AWNPGQGARDTQY
>TRBV28
ASTPGQATYEQY
>TRBV7-9
ASSLSGHQESTDTQY
>TRBV4-3
ASSQGYRSNQPQH
>TRBV3-1/TRBV3-2
ASSQGTGDTQY
>TRBV5-5
ASSRVGTGIEKLF
>TRBV15
ATSREGRGKLF
>TRBV7-9
ASSSTTGTDTQY